This paragraph reports one T cell receptor (beta chain). Its cognate antigen is unknown. The data were taken from a study of blood T cells in healthy people across ages. Study results and caveats: Age showed a roughly linear inverse relationship with TCR beta diversity per million T cells. Fewer expanded clones and more diversity marked long-lived versus aged donors.

Germline CDR1 is SNHLY and CDR2 is FYNNEI. The CDR3 has 13 amino acids. J was trimmed by 2 bases and V by 11 bases; bases with no gene match: 5. For the second PCR, which ran for 7 to 11 cycles, a sample-barcoded 5' primer and a J-beta primer mix were used. A tag from a template-switch adaptor with 12 random nucleotides marked each cDNA molecule. TCRdb passed the 5' RACE reads through MiXCR, listing each CDR3 protein once. The repertoire holds some 1.5 million distinct CDR3 sequences, with 28% as singletons. Sequences were obtained from blood. This chain joins TRBV2 and TRBJ2-5; 10 bases match TRBD1. The TCR originated in a woman aged 25 to 39 in good health. CDR3 loop: CAAGTGEQETQYF. DNA of the CDR3: TGTGCCGCTGGGACAGGGGAGCAAGAGACCCAGTACTTC. The full variable domain, rest sourced from reference TRBV2 and TRBJ2-5, is EPEVTQTPSHQVTQMGQEVILRCVPISNHLYFYWYRQILGQKVEFLVSFYNNEISEKSEIFDDQFSVERPDGSNFTLKIRSTKLEDSAMYFCAAGTGEQETQYFGPGTRLLVL.